This T cell receptor (beta chain) was sequenced in a study of blood T cells in healthy people across ages. The study, taken as a whole, reports: A greater number of naive CD4+ cells and higher diversity distinguished long-lived donors from aged donors.

This clonotype has only a few counts. The target antigen is unknown. Using a J-beta primer mix together with a sample-barcoded 5' primer, a second PCR was run for roughly 6 to 12 cycles. TCRdb reprocessed the 5' RACE reads via MiXCR and lists one record per CDR3 protein. This sample carries over a million distinct CDR3 sequences, roughly 43% of them seen once, and the ten largest clones take about 4.1%. The trim removed 2 bases at V and 7 bases at J, leaving 7 bases unmatched. Germline V gene lookup returns CDR1 SEHNR and CDR2 FQNEAQ (reference sequence). The CDR3 runs 15 residues. Specimen: blood. V gene TRBV7-9 combines with J gene TRBJ1-4; TRBD1 agrees at 7 bases. The TCR was taken from a woman between 18 and 29 years old in good health. CDR3 sequence (DNA): TGTGCCAGCAGCTTAACAGGGGCGATGGGTGAAAAACTGTTTTTT. Its protein is CASSLTGAMGEKLFF.